A selection of T cell receptor beta chains follows, all from one sample in a study of T cell responses to AZD1222 COVID-19 vaccine. Method: immunoSEQ multiplex PCR; TCRdb's copy keeps in-frame clones and lacks some. The sample carries 120,000 to 150,000 clones, about 92% recorded once. The sequencing here drew on peripheral blood, taken on day 0 of AZD1222 vaccination. All receptors derive from an adult in good health. Each CDR3 is given with its conserved first and last residue. Fields, in order: V gene, D gene, J gene, clone size, CDR3 DNA, CDR3 protein. A D gene is named only where the DNA matches it firmly. Expanded clones get a size class; other rows say once, few or many, or leave the size out.

TRBV9	TRBD1	TRBJ1-1	NA	TGTGCCAGCAGCCCCCGACAGGGGAACACTGAAGCTTTCTTT	CASSPRQGNTEAFF
TRBV7-9	TRBD2	TRBJ2-5	NA	TGTGCCAGCGGACTAGCGGGAGGACAAGAGACCCAGTACTTC	CASGLAGGQETQYF
TRBV30	TRBD1	TRBJ1-6	NA	TGTGCCTGGAGTGTCGGGACAGCCCATAATTCACCCCTCCACTTT	CAWSVGTAHNSPLHF
TRBV30	NA	TRBJ2-2	NA	TGTGCCTGGAGATGGCAACTCAACACCGGGGAGCTGTTTTTT	CAWRWQLNTGELFF
TRBV5-1	TRBD2	TRBJ2-2	NA	TGCGCCAGCAAGCTAGCGGGATTCACCGGGGAGCTGTTTTTT	CASKLAGFTGELFF
TRBV12-3/TRBV12-4	NA	TRBJ1-5	once	TGTGCCAGCAGTTTTCCCTTTGAGCCCCAGCATTTT	CASSFPFEPQHF
TRBV7-8	NA	TRBJ2-2	NA	TGTGCCAGCAGCTCTCTCGGGTGGAGGGGGCCATCCTCGAAAACCGGGGAGCTGTTTTTT	CASSSLGWRGPSSKTGELFF
TRBV5-1	TRBD1	TRBJ1-5	NA	TGCGCCAGCAGCTTGGACAGGGGGGTTCAGCCCCAGCATTTT	CASSLDRGVQPQHF
TRBV3-1/TRBV3-2	TRBD1	TRBJ1-5	NA	TGTGCCAGCAGCCAAACAGGGGGCATTCAGCCCCAGCATTTT	CASSQTGGIQPQHF
TRBV5-1	NA	TRBJ2-7	once	TGCGCCAGCAGCCTCCTGACAGGAAGCTCCTACGAGCAGTACTTC	CASSLLTGSSYEQYF
TRBV19	NA	TRBJ1-1	NA	TGTGCCAGTAGTATAATCAAAGGGGTGACGACTGAAGCTTTCTTT	CASSIIKGVTTEAFF
TRBV2	TRBD2	TRBJ2-5	few	TGTGCCAGCAGTGAATTAGCGGGGCGCCAAGAGACCCAGTACTTC	CASSELAGRQETQYF
TRBV7-9	NA	TRBJ1-2	few	TGTGCCAGCAGCTTGGTTAGGGCAGACTATGGCTACACCTTC	CASSLVRADYGYTF
TRBV5-1	NA	TRBJ1-3	NA	TGCGCCAGCAGCGAGGGCCCCTCTGGAAACACCATATATTTT	CASSEGPSGNTIYF
TRBV30	NA	TRBJ1-4	NA	TGTGCCTGGAGTGACGGGCAGGTCACCGAAAAACTGTTTTTT	CAWSDGQVTEKLFF
TRBV18	TRBD1	TRBJ1-2	NA	TGTGCCAGCTCACGACAGGGAGGATATGGCTACACCTTC	CASSRQGGYGYTF
TRBV29-1	NA	TRBJ2-1	NA	TGCAGCGTTGAAGAAGTCAGCTACAATGAGCAGTTCTTC	CSVEEVSYNEQFF
TRBV20-1	NA	TRBJ1-1	NA	TGCAGTGCTAGTTTGGGGGATACTGAAGCTTTCTTT	CSASLGDTEAFF
TRBV3-1/TRBV3-2	TRBD1	TRBJ1-5	NA	TGTGCCAGCAGCCAAGGGCAGGGGGGCAATCAGCCCCAGCATTTT	CASSQGQGGNQPQHF
TRBV19	NA	TRBJ1-1	once	TGTGCCAGTAGTATCCAGGGGTCGGGCACTGAAGCTTTCTTT	CASSIQGSGTEAFF
TRBV7-2	TRBD1	TRBJ1-6	NA	TGTGCCAGCAGCCTCAGGGGACAGGGAGTCGATTCACCCCTCCACTTT	CASSLRGQGVDSPLHF
TRBV5-1	TRBD2	TRBJ2-7	once	TGCGCCAGCAGCTTGGCCCTAGCGGGGACCTACGAGCAGTACTTC	CASSLALAGTYEQYF
TRBV11-2	NA	TRBJ1-1	NA	TGTGCCAGCAGCTTAGTTGGCCCGGGGACTGAAGCTTTCTTT	CASSLVGPGTEAFF